Included here is one TCR beta chain sequence, with context. This specimen comes from a study of beta chain features in type 1 diabetes. The isolated RNA, all of it, was reverse transcribed, so expressed TCRB transcripts were what got sequenced. The protocol was immunoSEQ multiplex PCR, while the TCRdb copy is restricted to in-frame clones and leaves out a portion. The sample records under 90,000 clones, roughly a third being singletons. Germline V gives CDR1 MDHEN, CDR2 SYDVKM. The CDR3 consists of 13 residues. Germline trimming cut 8 bases from V and 3 bases from J; bases unmatched to any gene: 7. This receptor was identified in a woman between 18 and 29 years old in good health. Sequencing was performed on stem cell memory CD4+ T cells from blood. The chain joins TRBV28 to TRBJ2-7; 7 bases align to TRBD1. The CDR3 DNA follows: TGTGCCAGCGGTTGGGCAGGGGGCTACGAGCAGTACTTC. Its protein is CASGWAGGYEQYF.